This TCR beta chain was retrieved from a study of glioma-infiltrating T cells. Study-level background: Target coverage was about 4- to 10-fold for roughly 1 million blood T cells.

Study-wide findings and caveats: Patients with low tissue-blood divergence carried a signature set of shared blood CDR3 motifs.

Amplification of TCR alpha and beta CDR3 regions from RNA used iRepertoire nested multiplex PCR. From the multiplex PCR reads, TCRdb called clonotypes with MiXCR, one entry per CDR3 protein. The table lists fewer than 500,000 distinct CDR3 sequences, roughly two fifths of them singletons, with 12% in the top ten. The germline V gene has CDR1 SNHLY and CDR2 FYNNEI. CDR3 length: 14 amino acids. For this clonotype: No antigen is known for it. One end of the junction does not line up with germline, which may come from a read error.

Specimen: glioma tissue, nonneoplastic brain tissue, or PBMCs (not recorded which). V gene TRBV2 combines with J gene TRBJ2-1; D is possibly TRBD1 (7 bases). The TCR sequence derives from a human donor with low-grade glioma or glioblastoma, undergoing nonglioma brain surgery, or in good health (not recorded which). The CDR3 nucleotides read TGTGCCAGCAGCGGGACTTGGGACAGCGATGAGCAGCTCTTC. Amino acid sequence: CASSGTWDSDEQLF.